These T cell receptor beta chains were read from a single sample in a study of somatic mutations in cytotoxic T cells in rheumatoid arthritis. Using immunoSEQ multiplex PCR, the repertoire was profiled, and TCRdb retains in-frame clones only, with some absent. Here the sample spans some 40,000 clones, about four fifths being singletons. What was sequenced was CD8+ T cells sorted from blood. The receptors originated from a man aged 40-49 years in good health. Both conserved end residues are part of each CDR3. The D gene is left open where the match is weak. Size tells how often a clone was seen (once, few, many) or the class of an expanded clone, and some rows leave it out.

TRBV11-2,TRBJ2-7,.,.,TGTGCCAGCAGTTCACCCACGGACAGTGGGCAGTACTTC,CASSSPTDSGQYF
TRBV6-1,TRBJ1-1,.,.,TGTGCCAGCAGTGATGGGAGGAGCAACACTGAAGCTTTCTTT,CASSDGRSNTEAFF
TRBV30,TRBJ2-7,.,.,TGTGCCTGGAGTGTACTTGAGGGTCACACCTACGAGCAGTACTTC,CAWSVLEGHTYEQYF
TRBV28,TRBJ2-1,.,TRBD1,TGTGCCTCGGGACAGGGGGTTTTCAATGAGCAGTTCTTC,CASGQGVFNEQFF
TRBV14,TRBJ2-7,.,TRBD2,TGTGCCAGCAGCCAAGGACTAGCGGACTCCTACGAGCAGTACTTC,CASSQGLADSYEQYF
TRBV27,TRBJ2-2,.,TRBD2,TGTGCCAGCAGTTTAGCGGAGCGGGAGATTCCCGGGGAGCTGTTTTTT,CASSLAEREIPGELFF
TRBV7-7,TRBJ1-3,.,.,TGTGCTTCCCCCGGGGCGCAGAACGGAAACACCATATATTTT,CASPGAQNGNTIYF
TRBV28,TRBJ1-3,once,.,TGTGCCAGCAGCTCTGGAAACACCATATATTTT,CASSSGNTIYF
TRBV6-5,TRBJ1-1,.,.,TGTGCCAGCAGTTATTCCCAGGGGCGAGGGACTGAAGCTTTCTTT,CASSYSQGRGTEAFF
TRBV29-1,TRBJ2-2,.,TRBD1,TGCAGCGTCGAAGGGACAGCGAACACCGGGGAGCTGTTTTTT,CSVEGTANTGELFF
TRBV7-9,TRBJ2-7,once,TRBD1,TGTGCCAGCAGCTTAGCTGGGACAGGGCTCTACGAGCAGTACTTC,CASSLAGTGLYEQYF
TRBV10-1,TRBJ2-3,.,TRBD1,TGCGCCACTTCGGACAGGCCGAGGAGCACAGATACGCAGTATTTT,CATSDRPRSTDTQYF
TRBV7-2,TRBJ2-2,.,TRBD1,TGTGCCAGCAGCCCGGGACAGAAAAACACCGGGGAGCTGTTTTTT,CASSPGQKNTGELFF
TRBV27,TRBJ1-2,.,.,TGTGCCAGCAGCTCCCCTTCGGGGGCGGTCGGCTACACCTTC,CASSSPSGAVGYTF
TRBV21-1,TRBJ1-5,.,.,TGTGCCAGCAGCAAAGAAAAGTTAGTGGGCGACAGCTCCCATCAGCCCCAGCATTTT,CASSKEKLVGDSSHQPQHF
TRBV27,TRBJ2-7,.,TRBD2,TGTGCCAGCAGTTTTAGACTAGCGGGCGCCTACGAGCAGTACTTC,CASSFRLAGAYEQYF
TRBV15,TRBJ1-3,.,.,TGTGCCACCAGCAGAGATCCGGGCTCTGGAAACACCATATATTTT,CATSRDPGSGNTIYF
TRBV5-1,TRBJ2-2,.,TRBD2,TGCGCCAGCAGCTTGGACCGTCCGGGAGGGTTGAACACCGGGGAGCTGTTTTTT,CASSLDRPGGLNTGELFF
TRBV27,TRBJ2-1,.,.,TGTGCCAGCAGCCCTGGTGGCCTCTCCTACAATGAGCAGTTCTTC,CASSPGGLSYNEQFF
TRBV6-5,TRBJ2-7,.,TRBD1,TGTGCCAGCAGTTACATCCCGGGACAGGGGGAATCAGAGCAGTACTTC,CASSYIPGQGESEQYF
TRBV6-6,TRBJ2-1,few,TRBD1,TGTGCCAGCAGCCGCGACAGGGTGCCACACAATGAGCAGTTCTTC,CASSRDRVPHNEQFF
TRBV9,TRBJ2-3,.,TRBD2,TGTGCCAGCAGCGTAGTGGCTAGCGGGAGTGGAGATACGCAGTATTTT,CASSVVASGSGDTQYF
TRBV4-2,TRBJ2-1,.,TRBD2,TGTGCCAGCAGCCAAGGACTAGCGGGAGGAAATGAGCAGTTCTTC,CASSQGLAGGNEQFF
TRBV4-1,TRBJ2-6,.,.,TGCGCCAGCAGCCAAGATAACCCGGGGGCCTCTGGGGCCAACGTCCTGACTTTC,CASSQDNPGASGANVLTF
TRBV28,TRBJ2-1,.,TRBD2,TGTGCCAGCAGTGCCCCAACCTTGACTAGCGGGAGTCCAAGCTCCTACAATGAGCAGTTCTTC,CASSAPTLTSGSPSSYNEQFF
TRBV19,TRBJ1-4,.,.,TGTGCCAGTAGTTCCCGGGACTCTGTAAATGAAAAACTGTTTTTT,CASSSRDSVNEKLFF
TRBV7-6,TRBJ2-7,once,.,TGTGCCAGCAGCTTAGGACCGGGCGAGCAGTACTTC,CASSLGPGEQYF
TRBV5-1,TRBJ2-4,.,.,TGCGCCAGCAGCTGGGGGACAGAGCGGGCCCAAGGTCGCAAAAACATTCAGTACTTC,CASSWGTERAQGRKNIQYF
TRBV5-6,TRBJ1-2,once,TRBD1,TGTGCCAGCAGCCCAGGGGGAGGGAATGGCTACACCTTC,CASSPGGGNGYTF
TRBV19,TRBJ2-5,.,.,TGTGCCAGTAGTATGGATGGGACACCCCAAGAGACCCAGTACTTC,CASSMDGTPQETQYF
TRBV28,TRBJ2-1,.,TRBD2,TGTGCCAGCAGTTTTGCGGGAGGTGCCGTTGAGCAGTTCTTC,CASSFAGGAVEQFF
TRBV4-1,TRBJ2-5,.,.,TGCGCCAGCAGCCCCCTTCGCGGGGCAGGGCTGGAGCAGTACTTC,CASSPLRGAGLEQYF
TRBV7-6,TRBJ2-7,once,.,TGTGCCAGCAGCTTGATAGGGCTAGCGTCTGAGCAGTACTTC,CASSLIGLASEQYF
TRBV2,TRBJ2-7,once,TRBD1,TGTGCCAGCAGTGAAAGGACAGGGACAGGCTACGAGCAGTACTTC,CASSERTGTGYEQYF
TRBV29-1,TRBJ1-2,.,.,TGCAGCGCACCATGGGAGGGGGACTATGGCTACACCTTC,CSAPWEGDYGYTF
TRBV27,TRBJ2-7,.,.,TGTGCCAGCAGCCTTGCCTCTAGGATCCACGAGCAGTACTTC,CASSLASRIHEQYF
TRBV6-4,TRBJ1-1,.,.,TGTGCCAGCAGTGAAGTTCTCTTATCTGAAGCTTTCTTT,CASSEVLLSEAFF
TRBV12-2,TRBJ1-5,.,.,TGTGCAAGTCGCCCGGGAGTAGAAAGCAATCAGCCCCAGCATTTT,CASRPGVESNQPQHF
TRBV29-1,TRBJ2-1,.,.,TGCAGCGTCTCGAACTGGGTCAATGAGCAGTTCTTC,CSVSNWVNEQFF
TRBV19,TRBJ1-5,once,.,TGTGCCAGTAGTATATGGGGGCGGGAGCCCCAGCATTTT,CASSIWGREPQHF
TRBV7-9,TRBJ2-7,few,TRBD1,TGTGCCAGCAGCCGGAACAGGGGCTGGCCCTACGAGCAGTACTTC,CASSRNRGWPYEQYF
TRBV6-5,TRBJ2-1,.,.,TGTGCCAGCAGTCGCCAGGGGGGGAATGAGCAGTTCTTC,CASSRQGGNEQFF
TRBV14,TRBJ2-3,.,TRBD1,TGTGCCAGCAGCCCGCAGACAGGGGGATCAGATACGCAGTATTTT,CASSPQTGGSDTQYF